This T cell receptor beta chain is drawn from a study of T cell responses to AZD1222 COVID-19 vaccine. The CDR3 sequence is 13 residues long. CDR1 is GTSNPN, CDR2 SVGIG, per germline (reference sequence). V dropped 7 bases and J dropped 10 bases, with 20 bases sitting between them. Assay used: immunoSEQ multiplex PCR; TCRdb lists only in-frame clones, some missing. The table includes roughly 160,000 clones, 92% detected once. This clone was seen only a few times. Sequenced here: peripheral blood, sampled on day 0 of MenACWY control vaccination. The V gene is TRBV30, the J gene TRBJ2-1; tentative D call: TRBD2 (6 bases). The sequence was collected from an adult in good health. The DNA for the CDR3 is TGTGCCTCAGGACTAACTATTAACGGAGAGCAGTTCTTC. Encoded protein: CASGLTINGEQFF.